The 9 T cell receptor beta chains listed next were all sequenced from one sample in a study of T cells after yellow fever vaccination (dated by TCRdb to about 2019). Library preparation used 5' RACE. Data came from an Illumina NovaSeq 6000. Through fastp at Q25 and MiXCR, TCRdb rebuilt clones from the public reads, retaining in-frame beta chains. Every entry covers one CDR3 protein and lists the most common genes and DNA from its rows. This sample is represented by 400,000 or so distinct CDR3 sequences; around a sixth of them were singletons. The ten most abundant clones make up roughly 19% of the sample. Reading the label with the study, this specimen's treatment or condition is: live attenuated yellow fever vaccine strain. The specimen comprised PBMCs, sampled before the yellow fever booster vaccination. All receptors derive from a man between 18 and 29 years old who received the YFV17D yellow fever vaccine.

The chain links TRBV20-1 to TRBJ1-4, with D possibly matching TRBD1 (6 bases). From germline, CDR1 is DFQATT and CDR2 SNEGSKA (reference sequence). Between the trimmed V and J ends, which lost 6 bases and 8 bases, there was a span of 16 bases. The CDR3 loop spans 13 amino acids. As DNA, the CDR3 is TGCAGTGCAGTTGGGGGGGCTGAGGAAAAACTGTTTTTT. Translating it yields CSAVGGAEEKLFF.

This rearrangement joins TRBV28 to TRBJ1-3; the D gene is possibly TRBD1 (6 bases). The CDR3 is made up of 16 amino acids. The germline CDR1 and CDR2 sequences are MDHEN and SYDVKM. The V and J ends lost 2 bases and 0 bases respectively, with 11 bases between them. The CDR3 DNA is TGTGCCAGCAGTTTAGAGACCAGGGGCTCTGGAAACACCATATATTTT. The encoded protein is CASSLETRGSGNTIYF.

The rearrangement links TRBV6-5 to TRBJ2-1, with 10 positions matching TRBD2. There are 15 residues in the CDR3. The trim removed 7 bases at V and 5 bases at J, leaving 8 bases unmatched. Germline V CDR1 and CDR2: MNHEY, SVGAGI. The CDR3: CASMPLAGANNEQFF. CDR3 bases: TGTGCCAGCATGCCTCTAGCGGGGGCGAACAATGAGCAGTTCTTC.

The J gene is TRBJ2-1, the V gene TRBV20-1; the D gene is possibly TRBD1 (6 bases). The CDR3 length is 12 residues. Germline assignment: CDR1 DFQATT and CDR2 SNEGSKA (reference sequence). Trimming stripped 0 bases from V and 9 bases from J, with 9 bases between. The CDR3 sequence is CSAREGAGEQFF. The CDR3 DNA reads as TGCAGTGCTAGAGAGGGGGCTGGTGAGCAGTTCTTC.

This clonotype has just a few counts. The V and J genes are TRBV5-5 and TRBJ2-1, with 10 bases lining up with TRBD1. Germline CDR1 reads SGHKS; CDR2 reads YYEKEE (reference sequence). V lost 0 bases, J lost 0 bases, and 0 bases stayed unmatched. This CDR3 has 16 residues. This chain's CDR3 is CASSLGTGGSYNEQFF. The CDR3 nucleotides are TGTGCCAGCAGCTTGGGGACAGGGGGCTCCTACAATGAGCAGTTCTTC.

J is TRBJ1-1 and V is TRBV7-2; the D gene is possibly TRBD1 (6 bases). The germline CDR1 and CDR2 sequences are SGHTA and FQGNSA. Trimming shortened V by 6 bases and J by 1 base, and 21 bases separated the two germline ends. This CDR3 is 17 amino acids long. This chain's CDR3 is CASRNQAGALRNTEAFF. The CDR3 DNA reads TGTGCCAGCAGAAATCAAGCAGGGGCGCTTCGGAACACTGAAGCTTTCTTT.

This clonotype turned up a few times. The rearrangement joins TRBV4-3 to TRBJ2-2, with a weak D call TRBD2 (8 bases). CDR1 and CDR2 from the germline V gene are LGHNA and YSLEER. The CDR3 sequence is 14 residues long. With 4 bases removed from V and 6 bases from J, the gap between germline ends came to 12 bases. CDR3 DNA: TGCGCCAGCAGCCCCGGGAGGGGGCCCGGGGAGCTGTTTTTT. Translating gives CASSPGRGPGELFF.

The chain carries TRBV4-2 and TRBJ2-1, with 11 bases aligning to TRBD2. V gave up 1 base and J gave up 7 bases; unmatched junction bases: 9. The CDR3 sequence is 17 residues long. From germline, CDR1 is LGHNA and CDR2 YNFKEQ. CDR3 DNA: TGTGCCAGCAGCCAAGGTGCTCTCCTAGCGGGGGGAAATGAGCAGTTCTTC. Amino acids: CASSQGALLAGGNEQFF.

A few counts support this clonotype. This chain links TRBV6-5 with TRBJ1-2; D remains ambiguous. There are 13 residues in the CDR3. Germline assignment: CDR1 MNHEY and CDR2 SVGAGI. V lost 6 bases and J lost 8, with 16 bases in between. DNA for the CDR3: TGTGCCAGCAGACCCGGGCCTCAATTAGGCTACACCTTC. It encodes CASRPGPQLGYTF.